The entry below gives a single TCR beta chain sequence along with its context. This clonotype was seen more than once but under ten times. Its binding antigen is unknown. No quality values exist for individual bases; no much larger clone is one base distant. Receptors were amplified or captured by 5' RACE. The data were produced on an Illumina HiSeq 2500. A second roughly 7 to 11 cycle PCR used a sample-barcoded 5' primer and a J-beta primer mix. A template-switch 5' adaptor carrying 12 random nucleotides introduced a unique molecular identifier onto each TCR beta cDNA molecule. At least 3 million CDR3-containing paired-end reads were obtained from each sample. All of the RNA was converted into first-strand cDNA using the Mint cDNA synthesis kit, with a TRBC-specific oligonucleotide serving as the primer. Following uracil-DNA glycosylase treatment, all cDNA underwent a first 18-cycle PCR with the universal primers M1SS and BC2_uni_R. As for the original processing: For normalization, 1 million high-quality reads, each with a distinct molecular identifier, were randomly selected from each sample. Instead of being binned into consensus sequences, reads that shared molecular identifiers were thrown out. MiTCR, with a Q25 quality threshold and the strictest error-elimination algorithm, was used for CDR3 identification, clonotype clustering and error correction. A nonparametric unseen species model with Euler transformation was used to estimate lower-bound total TCR beta diversity. TCRdb reprocessing: public reads trimmed at Q25 with fastp, clones called with MiXCR, in-frame beta chains kept. Every distinct CDR3 protein forms one entry, paired with its most common genes and DNA. The V and J calls and clone size come from TCRdb's table, not from the authors' own analysis. In all, the sample holds 250,000 to 300,000 distinct CDR3 sequences, and 25% to 30% of those were seen once. The top ten hold approximately 30% of the sample.

Donors were 39 systemically healthy Caucasian individuals from Russia aged roughly 6 to 90 years. Around 10 milliliters of peripheral blood were collected from each donor into EDTA-treated Vacutainer tubes. Ficoll-Paque density-gradient centrifugation was used to isolate PBMCs, with at least 7 million obtained per sample. Trizol reagent was used to extract total RNA from the PBMCs, yielding at least 6 micrograms per sample. The percentages of naive CD45RAhigh/CD27high T cells were determined by flow cytometry on a PBMC aliquot from every donor. This specimen comes from a study of blood T cells in healthy people across ages (dated by TCRdb to 2014 to 2015). A note on the overall study: In model experiments, template switching captured roughly one uniquely barcoded TCR beta cDNA molecule for every two T cells. To track age-related changes in TCR beta repertoire diversity, the study relied on deep sequencing normalized with unique cDNA molecular identifiers. To avoid experimental bias, donors of different ages were spread randomly across the sequencing lanes. Two additional independent replicas of 1 million unique cDNA reads from the same blood draw were analyzed for two donors (one aged 18 to 30 and one aged 80 or older). The donors were split into four age groups: young (average around 16 years), middle-aged (roughly 42), aged (about 62) and long-lived (over 75). General study outcomes and caveats: Estimates of total diversity based on one million sequenced T cells were regarded as lower bounds and as underestimates. Donor CMV infection status was unknown, potentially confounding age-related changes in expanded clonotypes. Compared with the aged group, the long-lived group had more naive CD4+ T cells, fewer expanded clones and increased TCR diversity, a pattern suggesting age selection. Because profiling used bulk unsorted PBMCs, naive and antigen-experienced compartments could not be compared conclusively. As age increased, observed TCR beta diversity per million T cells dropped in a roughly linear way, and a significant reduction was already evident by age approximately 40. Observed TCR beta diversity correlated strongly with the percentage of naive T cells measured by flow cytometry.

At the junction V is shortened by 4 bases and J by 6 bases, with 8 bases in between. From the cysteine up to the phenylalanine, the CDR3 has a length of 12 residues. The DNA shown is the 36-base CDR3, in frame from base 1. From a lookup of the germline V gene, CDR1 and CDR2 are SGHDN and FVKESK. The sequencing input was blood. The sequence joins TRBV14 to TRBJ2-3, with the D gene uncertain. The clonotype comes from a woman in her seventies in good health. Here the CDR3 is given as CASSLYGDTQYF. The DNA reads TGTGCCAGCAGCCTCTACGGGGATACGCAGTATTTT. The full variable domain, with segments outside the CDR3 supplied by the reference TRBV14 and TRBJ2-3 proteins, appears as EAGVTQFPSHSVIEKGQTVTLRCDPISGHDNLYWYRRVMGKEIKFLLHFVKESKQDESGMPNNRFLAERTGGTYSTLKVQPAELEDSGVYFCASSLYGDTQYFGPGTRLTVL.